This T cell receptor beta chain was retrieved from a study of beta chain features in type 1 diabetes. The V gene's germline CDR1 is SGHNT and CDR2 YENEEA. With 5 bases removed from V and 6 bases from J, the gap between germline ends came to 10 bases. The CDR3 runs to 13 residues. Broader study findings: Shorter TCRB CDR3s, moderately but significantly so, marked every one of the four CD4+ subsets in Type 1 diabetes patients.

Every bit of the isolated RNA underwent reverse transcription, so sequencing read expressed TCRB transcripts. The protocol was immunoSEQ multiplex PCR, while the TCRdb copy is restricted to in-frame clones and leaves out a portion. The sample holds some 370,000 clones; about 10% are singletons and the top ten take approximately 0.55%. A note on this clone: Its antigen is undetermined.

The sequenced material came from central memory CD4+ T cells from blood. The TCR comes from a man aged 25-45 years with type 1 diabetes. The chain joins TRBV11-3 to TRBJ2-2; maybe TRBD2 (7 bases). Here the CDR3 DNA reads TGTGCCAGCAGCACAGGGAGGGCCGGGGAGCTGTTTTTT. Amino acids: CASSTGRAGELFF. The variable domain in full, with the rest retrieved from reference TRBV11-3 and TRBJ2-2, is EAGVVQSPRYKIIEKKQPVAFWCNPISGHNTLYWYLQNLGQGPELLIRYENEEAVDDSQLPKDRFSAERLKGVDSTLKIQPAELGDSAVYLCASSTGRAGELFFGEGSRLTVL.